This T cell receptor (beta chain) was identified in a study of blood T cell repertoires in COVID-19 (TCRdb year 2020). As for the study more broadly: The collaborator samples originated in the United States, Italy and Spain and spanned the acute and convalescent phases of COVID-19. The material from the prospective study consisted of cDNA or gDNA derived from T cells, B-cell-depleted T cells, or PBMCs. Deeply sampled blood TCRbeta repertoires from subjects exposed to, actively infected with, or recovered from COVID-19 were included in the dataset. The repertoires were released in a freely available public database meant as a resource for research on the immune response to SARS-CoV-2. The samples were drawn from two sources: the first 160 participants of the ongoing ImmuneRACE study, and 1,200 or so subjects contributed by 6 global collaborators. A de-identified subject ID, COVID-19 status, age in years and sex were almost always included in the sample metadata. Where available, HLA class I and class II types were obtained from metadata supplied by the sample provider rather than from assay-based typing. Study-level results and caveats: The amount of clinical and demographic metadata varied by source and participant and was provided uncurated.

The immunoSEQ Assay, a bias-controlled multiplex PCR, was used to amplify TCRbeta CDR3 regions from genomic DNA. The study's processing was this. The number of nucleated cells in each sample was estimated by amplification of reference gene primers within the assay. Sequence reads were collapsed and filtered to measure the absolute abundance of every unique TCRbeta CDR3 rearrangement. For each sample, productive Simpson clonality was calculated as the square root of Simpson's diversity index over productive rearrangements. TCRdb took over this immuneACCESS table, retaining in-frame rearrangements with V and J assigned. Such tables are incomplete; in checked studies, under half of the missing clones stem from an unresolved V gene, and the remainder is unexplained. V, J and clone size reflect that table, while D and trimming were determined from the DNA. This sample gives 70,000 to 100,000 clones in total; around 67% of them show up just once. The ten largest clones take up around 24% of the sample.

Each collaborating institution followed its own protocols to collect whole blood in K2EDTA tubes. Collaborator samples were shipped for TCRbeta analysis as frozen whole blood, isolated PBMCs, or DNA extracted from either sample type. In regard to this clone: Its antigen remains undetermined. No much larger clonotype is one base removed from it; base qualities were not supplied.

V and J are truncated by 0 bases and 6 bases respectively, leaving an intervening sequence of 15 bases. There are 15 amino acids in the CDR3, from cysteine to phenylalanine inclusive. Only CDR3 DNA is held: 45 bases, read in frame from base 1. CDR1 and CDR2, per the germline V gene, are MGHRA and YSYEKL. The clonotype was recovered from a woman in her sixties or seventies in a cohort sampled during active or convalescent COVID-19. The sequenced sample was peripheral blood. Recombination connected TRBV4-1 to TRBJ2-7; TRBD1 might be the D gene, on 5 matching bases. CDR3 sequence: CASSQDFRQGFEQYF. The nucleotide sequence reads TGCGCCAGCAGCCAAGACTTTAGGCAGGGATTCGAGCAGTACTTC.